The present TCR beta chain was sequenced within a study of TIL therapy for anti-PD-1-resistant metastatic lung cancer. The wider study: Median patient age was nearly 55, ranging about 38-80 years. By whole-exome sequencing, median non-synonymous tumor mutation burden was roughly 1.4 mutations per megabase.

As to this clone: What it recognizes is unknown.

As for time point: pre-treatment sample, taken before nivolumab and TIL therapy. The tumor samples were excised metastases, mostly pleural nodules or supraclavicular lymph nodes. V lost 0 bases and J lost 16; bases outside the gene matches: 6. The germline gives CDR1 SGHRS, CDR2 YFSETQ. This CDR3 comprises 12 residues. Findings and limits, study-wide: Many TIL product clones were absent from baseline tumor, suggesting clonal contraction. Treatment-naive, never-smoker and oncogene-addicted patients were overrepresented in this highly selected cohort.

The immunoSEQ assay was v3. TCRdb's copy holds only in-frame clones and misses some; the assay was immunoSEQ multiplex PCR. The sample records 9,500 to 15,000 clones, about 61% being singletons. The input for sequencing was tumor tissue, taken at baseline. The origin of this receptor is a person aged 25 to 80 with non-small cell lung cancer. The gene calls are TRBV5-1 and TRBJ1-4; 7 bases line up with TRBD1. As DNA, the CDR3 is TGCGCCAGCAGCTTGGACGGACAGGTTTGGTTTTTT. Translation: CASSLDGQVWFF.